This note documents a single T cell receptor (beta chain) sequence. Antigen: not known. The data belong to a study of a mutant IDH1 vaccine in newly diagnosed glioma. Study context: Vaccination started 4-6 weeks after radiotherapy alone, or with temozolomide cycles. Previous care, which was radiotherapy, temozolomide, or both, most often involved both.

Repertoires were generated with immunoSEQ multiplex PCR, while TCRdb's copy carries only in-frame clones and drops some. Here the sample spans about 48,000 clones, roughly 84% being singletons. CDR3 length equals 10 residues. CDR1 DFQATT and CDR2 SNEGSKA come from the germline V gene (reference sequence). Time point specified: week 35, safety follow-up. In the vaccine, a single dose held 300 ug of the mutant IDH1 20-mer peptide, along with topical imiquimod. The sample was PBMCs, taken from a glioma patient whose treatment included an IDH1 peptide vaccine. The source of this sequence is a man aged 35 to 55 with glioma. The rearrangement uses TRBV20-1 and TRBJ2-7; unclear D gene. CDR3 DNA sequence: TGCACCCTGAATTACTACGAGCAGTACTTC. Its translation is CTLNYYEQYF.